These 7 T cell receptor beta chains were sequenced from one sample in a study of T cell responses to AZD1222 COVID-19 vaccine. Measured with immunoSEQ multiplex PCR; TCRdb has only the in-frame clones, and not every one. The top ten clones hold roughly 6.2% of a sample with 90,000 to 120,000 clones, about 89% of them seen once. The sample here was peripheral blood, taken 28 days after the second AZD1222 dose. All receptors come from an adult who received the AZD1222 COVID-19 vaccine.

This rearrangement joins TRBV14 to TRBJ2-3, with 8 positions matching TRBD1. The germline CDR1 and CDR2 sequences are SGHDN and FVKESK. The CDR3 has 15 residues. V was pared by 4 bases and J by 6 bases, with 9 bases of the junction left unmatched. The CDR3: CASSLETGASDTQYF. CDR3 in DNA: TGTGCCAGCAGCCTTGAGACAGGGGCGTCGGATACGCAGTATTTT.

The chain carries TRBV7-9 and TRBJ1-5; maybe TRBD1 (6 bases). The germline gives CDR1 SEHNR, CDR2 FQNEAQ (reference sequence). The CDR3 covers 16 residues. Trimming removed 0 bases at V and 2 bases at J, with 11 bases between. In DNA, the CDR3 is TGTGCCAGCAGCTTAGCAGGGGGTAGCGGCAATCAGCCCCAGCATTTT. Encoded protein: CASSLAGGSGNQPQHF.

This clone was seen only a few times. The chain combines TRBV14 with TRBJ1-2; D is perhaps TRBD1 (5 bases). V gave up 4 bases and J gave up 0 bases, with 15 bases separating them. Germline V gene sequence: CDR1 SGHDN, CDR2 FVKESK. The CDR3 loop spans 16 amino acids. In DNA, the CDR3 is TGTGCCAGCAGCCTTGAAACAGGTCTAGCTAACTATGGCTACACCTTC. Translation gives CASSLETGLANYGYTF.

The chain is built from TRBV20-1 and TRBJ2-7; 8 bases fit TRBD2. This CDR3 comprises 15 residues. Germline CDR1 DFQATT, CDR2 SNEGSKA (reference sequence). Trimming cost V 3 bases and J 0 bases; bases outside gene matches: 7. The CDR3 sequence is CSASVAGSRSYEQYF. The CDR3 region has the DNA TGCAGTGCTAGTGTAGCGGGATCTCGCTCCTACGAGCAGTACTTC.

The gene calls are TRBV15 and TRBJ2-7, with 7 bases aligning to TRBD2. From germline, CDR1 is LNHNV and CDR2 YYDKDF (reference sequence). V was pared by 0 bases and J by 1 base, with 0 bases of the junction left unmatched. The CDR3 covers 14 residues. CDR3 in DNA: TGTGCCACCAGCAGAGAGCGGGGGTCCTACGAGCAGTACTTC. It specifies CATSRERGSYEQYF.

As DNA, the CDR3 is TGTGCCAGCAGCCCAGGGGTCTTAAAATATGGCTACACCTTC. Translation: CASSPGVLKYGYTF. This chain uses TRBV7-9 with TRBJ1-2; D is possibly TRBD1 (6 bases). The CDR3 has 14 amino acids. Germline loops: CDR1 SEHNR, CDR2 FQNEAQ (reference sequence). V was trimmed by 5 bases and J by 5 bases, leaving 15 bases between them. The full variable domain, in which reference TRBV7-9 and TRBJ1-2 provide the parts outside the CDR3, is DTGVSQNPRHKITKRGQNVTFRCDPISEHNRLYWYRQTLGQGPEFLTYFQNEAQLEKSRLLSDRFSAERPKGSFSTLEIQRTEQGDSAMYLCASSPGVLKYGYTFGSGTRLTVV.

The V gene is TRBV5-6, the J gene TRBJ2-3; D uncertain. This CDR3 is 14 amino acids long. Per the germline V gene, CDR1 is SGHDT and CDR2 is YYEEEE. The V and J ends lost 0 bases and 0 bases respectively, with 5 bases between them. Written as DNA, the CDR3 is TGTGCCAGCAGCTTGGATTCGAGCACAGATACGCAGTATTTT. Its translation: CASSLDSSTDTQYF.